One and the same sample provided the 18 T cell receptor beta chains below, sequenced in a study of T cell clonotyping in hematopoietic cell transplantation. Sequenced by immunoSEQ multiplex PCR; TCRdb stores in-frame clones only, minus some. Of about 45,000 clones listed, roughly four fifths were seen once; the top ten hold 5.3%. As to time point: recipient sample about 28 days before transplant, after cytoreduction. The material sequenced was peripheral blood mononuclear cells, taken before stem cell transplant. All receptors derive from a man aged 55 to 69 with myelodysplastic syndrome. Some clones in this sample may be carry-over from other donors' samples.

The CDR3 bases are TGTGCCACCCGGGCGTTGACAAACTCCAATCAGCCCCAGCATTTT. Translating it yields CATRALTNSNQPQHF. The V call is TRBV19, the J call TRBJ1-5; no clear D. The CDR3 loop spans 15 amino acids. CDR1 is LNHDA and CDR2 is SQIVND in the germline V gene (reference sequence). The germline V and J ends were trimmed by 10 bases and 3 bases, with 19 bases remaining between them.

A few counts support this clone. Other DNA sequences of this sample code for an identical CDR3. The CDR3 spells CASSGDSNQPQHF. DNA of the CDR3: TGTGCCAGCAGTGGTGACAGCAATCAGCCCCAGCATTTT. The rearrangement uses TRBV2 and TRBJ1-5; D gene uncertain. This CDR3 comprises 13 residues. Germline assignment: CDR1 SNHLY and CDR2 FYNNEI. Trimming shortened V by 4 bases and J by 1 base, and 5 bases separated the two germline ends.

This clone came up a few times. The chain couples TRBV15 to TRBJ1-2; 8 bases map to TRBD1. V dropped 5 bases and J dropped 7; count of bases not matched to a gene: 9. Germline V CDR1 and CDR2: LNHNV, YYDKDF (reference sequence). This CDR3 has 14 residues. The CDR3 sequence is CATSLGRGQGGYTF. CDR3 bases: TGTGCCACCAGCTTGGGCAGGGGGCAGGGTGGCTACACCTTC.

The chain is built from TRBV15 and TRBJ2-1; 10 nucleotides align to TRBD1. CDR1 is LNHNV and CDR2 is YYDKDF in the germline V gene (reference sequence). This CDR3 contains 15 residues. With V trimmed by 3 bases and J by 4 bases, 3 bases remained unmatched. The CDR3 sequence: CATSSRDRGYNEQFF. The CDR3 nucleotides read TGTGCCACCAGCAGCCGGGACAGGGGTTACAATGAGCAGTTCTTC. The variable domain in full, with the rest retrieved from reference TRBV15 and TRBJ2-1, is DAMVIQNPRYQVTQFGKPVTLSCSQTLNHNVMYWYQQKSSQAPKLLFHYYDKDFNNEADTPDNFQSRRPNTSFCFLDIRSPGLGDTAMYLCATSSRDRGYNEQFFGPGTRLTVL.

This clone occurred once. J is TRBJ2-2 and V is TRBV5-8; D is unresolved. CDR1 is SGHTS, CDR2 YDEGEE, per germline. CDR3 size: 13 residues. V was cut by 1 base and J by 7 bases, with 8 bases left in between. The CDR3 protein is CASSLYAVGELFF. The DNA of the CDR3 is TGTGCCAGCAGCTTGTATGCGGTCGGGGAGCTGTTTTTT.

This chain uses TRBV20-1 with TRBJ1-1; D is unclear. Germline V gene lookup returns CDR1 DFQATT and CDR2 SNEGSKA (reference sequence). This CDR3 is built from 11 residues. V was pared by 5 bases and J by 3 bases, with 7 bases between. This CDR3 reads CSAWTDTEAFF. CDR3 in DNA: TGCAGTGCTTGGACGGACACTGAAGCTTTCTTT.

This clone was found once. The DNA of the CDR3 is TGTGCCAGCAGTTACGACGCAGGGAGAAACACCATATATTTT. It is translated as CASSYDAGRNTIYF. The chain recombines TRBV6-5 with TRBJ1-3, with a tentative D call TRBD1 (5 bases). Trimming shortened V by 2 bases and J by 5 bases, and 10 bases separated the two germline ends. CDR1 and CDR2 (germline): MNHEY, SVGAGI. This CDR3 is built from 14 residues.

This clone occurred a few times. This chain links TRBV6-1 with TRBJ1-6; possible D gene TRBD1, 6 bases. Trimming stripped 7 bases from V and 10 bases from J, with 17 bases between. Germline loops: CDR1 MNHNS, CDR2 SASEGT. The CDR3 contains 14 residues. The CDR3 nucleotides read TGTGCCAGCAACAAATTGACAGGAGGATCACCCCTCCACTTT. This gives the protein CASNKLTGGSPLHF.

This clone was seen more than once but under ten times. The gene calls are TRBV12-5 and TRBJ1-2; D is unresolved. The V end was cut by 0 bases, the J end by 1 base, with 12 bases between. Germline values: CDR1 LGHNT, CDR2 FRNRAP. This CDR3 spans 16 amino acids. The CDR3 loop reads CASGLVGWMGNYGYTF. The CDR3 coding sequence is TGTGCTAGTGGTTTGGTAGGGTGGATGGGTAACTATGGCTACACCTTC.

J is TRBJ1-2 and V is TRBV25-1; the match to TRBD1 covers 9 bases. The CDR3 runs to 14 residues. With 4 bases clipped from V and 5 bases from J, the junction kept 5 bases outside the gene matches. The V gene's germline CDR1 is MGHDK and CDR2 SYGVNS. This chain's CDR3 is CASSGTGAQYGYTF. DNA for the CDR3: TGTGCCAGCAGTGGGACAGGGGCCCAGTATGGCTACACCTTC.

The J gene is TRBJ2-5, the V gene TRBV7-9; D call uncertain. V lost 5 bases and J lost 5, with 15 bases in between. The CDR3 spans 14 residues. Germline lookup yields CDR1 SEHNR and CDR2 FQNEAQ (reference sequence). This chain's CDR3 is CASSPQLLGETQYF. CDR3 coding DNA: TGTGCCAGCAGCCCCCAGCTCCTTGGGGAGACCCAGTACTTC.

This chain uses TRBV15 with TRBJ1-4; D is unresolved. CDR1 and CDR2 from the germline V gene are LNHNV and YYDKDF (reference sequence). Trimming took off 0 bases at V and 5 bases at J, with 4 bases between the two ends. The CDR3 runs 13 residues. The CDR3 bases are TGTGCCACCAGCAGAGATGGGAATGAAAAACTGTTTTTT. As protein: CATSRDGNEKLFF.

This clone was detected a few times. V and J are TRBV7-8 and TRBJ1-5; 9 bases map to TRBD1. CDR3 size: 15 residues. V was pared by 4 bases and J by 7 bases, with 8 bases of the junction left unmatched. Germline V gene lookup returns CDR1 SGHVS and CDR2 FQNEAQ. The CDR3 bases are TGTGCCAGCAGCTCCGGGACAGGGCATCGACAGCCCCAGCATTTT. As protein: CASSSGTGHRQPQHF.

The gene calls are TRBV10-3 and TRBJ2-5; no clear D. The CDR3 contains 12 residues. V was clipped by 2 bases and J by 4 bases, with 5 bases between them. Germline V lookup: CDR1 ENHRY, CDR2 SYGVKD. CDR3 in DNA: TGTGCCATCAGTGAGGCCGCAGAGACCCAGTACTTC. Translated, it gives CAISEAAETQYF.

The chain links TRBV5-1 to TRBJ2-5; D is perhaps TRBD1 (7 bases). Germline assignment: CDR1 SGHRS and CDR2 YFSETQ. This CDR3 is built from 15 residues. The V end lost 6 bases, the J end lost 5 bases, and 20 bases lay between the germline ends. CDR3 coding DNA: TGCGCCAGCACCCCCTTGGGGGGACAGTCGGAGACCCAGTACTTC. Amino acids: CASTPLGGQSETQYF.

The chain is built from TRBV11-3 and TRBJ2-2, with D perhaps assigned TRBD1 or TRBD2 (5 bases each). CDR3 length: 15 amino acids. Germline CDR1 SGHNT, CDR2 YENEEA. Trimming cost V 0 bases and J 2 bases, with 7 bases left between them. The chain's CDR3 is CASSLDGANTGELFF. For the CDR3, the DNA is TGTGCCAGCAGCTTAGACGGGGCAAACACCGGGGAGCTGTTTTTT. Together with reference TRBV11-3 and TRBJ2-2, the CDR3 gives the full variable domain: EAGVVQSPRYKIIEKKQPVAFWCNPISGHNTLYWYLQNLGQGPELLIRYENEEAVDDSQLPKDRFSAERLKGVDSTLKIQPAELGDSAVYLCASSLDGANTGELFFGEGSRLTVL.

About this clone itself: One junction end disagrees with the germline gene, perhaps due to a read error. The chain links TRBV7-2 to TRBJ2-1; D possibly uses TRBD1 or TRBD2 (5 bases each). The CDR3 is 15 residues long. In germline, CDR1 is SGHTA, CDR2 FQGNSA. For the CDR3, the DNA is TGTGCCAGCACCTTAGGAGCGCAAAGAGGGGATGAGCAGTTCTTC. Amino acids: CASTLGAQRGDEQFF.

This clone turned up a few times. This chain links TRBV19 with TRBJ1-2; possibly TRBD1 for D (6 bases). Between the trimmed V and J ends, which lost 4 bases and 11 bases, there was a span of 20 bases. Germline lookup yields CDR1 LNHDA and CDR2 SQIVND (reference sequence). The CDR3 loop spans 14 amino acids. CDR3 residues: CASSKYDTGNRYTF. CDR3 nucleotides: TGTGCCAGTAGTAAATACGATACAGGGAACCGGTACACCTTC.